The 32 T cell receptor beta chains presented below share a single source sample, sequenced in a study of shared clonotypes between healthy human individuals. Produced via immunoSEQ multiplex PCR; TCRdb's table is partial and in-frame only. The profile covers fewer than 2.5 million clones, with over 85% appearing a single time and approximately 0.35% taken by the ten largest. The sequencing input was naive CD4+ T cells from PBMCs. Subset here: CD45RA+ positively selected. Receptors were obtained from a man aged 18 to 30 in good health. Some clones in this sample may be carry-over from other donors' samples.

The rearrangement uses TRBV11-3 and TRBJ1-3, with D unclear. The CDR3 has 12 residues. The V end was cut by 5 bases, the J end by 0 bases, with 2 bases between. Germline CDR1 SGHNT, CDR2 YENEEA. Here the CDR3 reads CASSNSGNTIYF. The CDR3 DNA sequence: TGTGCCAGCAGCAACTCTGGAAACACCATATATTTT. The full variable domain, completed using reference TRBV11-3 and TRBJ1-3, is EAGVVQSPRYKIIEKKQPVAFWCNPISGHNTLYWYLQNLGQGPELLIRYENEEAVDDSQLPKDRFSAERLKGVDSTLKIQPAELGDSAVYLCASSNSGNTIYFGEGSWLTVV.

The CDR3 region is CASSYQQGAGNNQPQHF. In nucleotides, the CDR3 is TGTGCCAGCAGCTATCAACAGGGAGCTGGCAACAATCAGCCCCAGCATTTT. The chain uses TRBV5-4 and TRBJ1-5; possibly TRBD1 for D (6 bases). Germline lookup yields CDR1 SGHNT and CDR2 YYREEE (reference sequence). There are 17 residues in the CDR3. V was shortened by 3 bases and J by 3 bases, with 19 bases between the two germline ends.

J is TRBJ1-2 and V is TRBV4-1; D not resolved. Germline-derived CDR1 and CDR2 are MGHRA and YSYEKL. V was trimmed by 1 base and J by 3 bases, leaving 12 bases between them. This CDR3 has 15 residues. This CDR3 reads CASSQGQEQDYGYTF. As DNA, the CDR3 is TGCGCCAGCAGCCAAGGGCAGGAACAAGACTATGGCTACACCTTC.

The CDR3 reads CATSRERQGGETQYF. Written as DNA, the CDR3 is TGTGCCACCAGCAGAGAACGACAGGGAGGAGAGACCCAGTACTTC. The gene calls are TRBV15 and TRBJ2-5; D is possibly TRBD1 (7 bases). Trimming removed 0 bases at V and 4 bases at J, with 12 bases between. This CDR3 has 15 amino acids. From germline, CDR1 is LNHNV and CDR2 YYDKDF (reference sequence).

This clone was recorded only once. V is TRBV28 and J is TRBJ2-7, with D unclear. This CDR3 region has 9 residues. The V gene's germline CDR1 is MDHEN and CDR2 SYDVKM. V lost 6 bases, J lost 5 bases, and 2 bases lay in between. For the CDR3, the DNA is TGTGCCAGCAGACACGAGCAGTACTTC. Protein product: CASRHEQYF.

V usage is TRBV7-8 and J usage is TRBJ1-5; D unclear. Germline V gene sequence: CDR1 SGHVS, CDR2 FQNEAQ. V was clipped by 1 base and J by 7 bases, with 11 bases between them. The CDR3 loop spans 14 amino acids. The CDR3 DNA is TGTGCCAGCAGCTTAGGCCCGGTGAACCAGCCCCAGCATTTT. Translated: CASSLGPVNQPQHF. Combining the CDR3 with reference TRBV7-8 and TRBJ1-5 gives the whole variable domain GAGVSQSPRYKVAKRGQDVALRCDPISGHVSLFWYQQALGQGPEFLTYFQNEAQLDKSGLPSDRFFAERPEGSVSTLKIQRTQQEDSAVYLCASSLGPVNQPQHFGDGTRLSIL.

The CDR3 DNA reads TGCGCCAGCAGTGAGTCGACCATCACTGAAGCTTTCTTT. Its translation: CASSESTITEAFF. The chain uses TRBV10-1 and TRBJ1-1, with D uncertain. The ends were cut back, 0 bases at V and 4 bases at J, with 6 bases in the middle. The CDR3 covers 13 residues. Germline CDR1 WNHNN, CDR2 SYGVQD (reference sequence).

In its sample, this clone was seen once. The rearrangement links TRBV6-5 to TRBJ2-5; D uncertain. From germline, CDR1 is MNHEY and CDR2 SVGAGI. Trimming pared 3 bases from V and 7 bases from J, leaving 15 bases between. This CDR3 is built from 14 residues. The CDR3: CASSYEGRLRTQYF. As DNA, the CDR3 is TGTGCCAGCAGTTATGAAGGACGGTTAAGGACCCAGTACTTC.

The genes are TRBV5-6 and TRBJ1-4; maybe TRBD1 (5 bases). Germline V gene lookup returns CDR1 SGHDT and CDR2 YYEEEE. Trimming took 0 bases from V and 8 from J, leaving 11 bases between them. The CDR3 length is 14 residues. Here the CDR3 reads CASSLVGAKEKLFF. The CDR3 DNA reads as TGTGCCAGCAGCTTGGTCGGGGCCAAAGAAAAACTGTTTTTT.

The rearrangement uses TRBV7-8 and TRBJ2-7; no definite D call. The CDR3 length is 16 residues. V shed 3 bases and J shed 5 bases, with 20 bases lying between them. Germline-derived CDR1 and CDR2 are SGHVS and FQNEAQ. The CDR3 sequence: CASSLPPPRNLHEQYF. Written as DNA, the CDR3 is TGTGCCAGCAGCTTGCCCCCGCCCAGGAATCTCCACGAGCAGTACTTC.

The chain carries TRBV4-1 and TRBJ2-7; TRBD2 matches 7 bases. Germline values: CDR1 MGHRA, CDR2 YSYEKL. The CDR3 has 16 amino acids. Unmatched junction bases numbered 9, after V lost 0 bases and J lost 4 bases. Written as DNA, the CDR3 is TGCGCCAGCAGCCAAGATAGGTGGCGCGGGAGTTACGAGCAGTACTTC. Translated, it gives CASSQDRWRGSYEQYF.

Note on this clone: This CDR3 is also generated by other DNA sequences in the sample. The rearrangement uses TRBV7-2 and TRBJ2-1; 10 bases are a match to TRBD2. V was clipped by 5 bases and J by 4 bases; unmatched bases: 5. The CDR3 covers 15 residues. Per the germline V gene, CDR1 is SGHTA and CDR2 is FQGNSA. The DNA of the CDR3 is TGTGCCAGCAGCCCCGGACTAGCGGCTTACAATGAGCAGTTCTTC. Its protein product is CASSPGLAAYNEQFF.

This chain joins TRBV2 and TRBJ2-3; D not resolved. Trimming cost V 0 bases and J 5 bases, with 12 bases left between them. This CDR3 is built from 15 residues. Germline loops: CDR1 SNHLY, CDR2 FYNNEI. The CDR3 reads CASSEAKPAGDTQYF. The CDR3 DNA sequence: TGTGCCAGCAGTGAAGCGAAGCCAGCCGGAGATACGCAGTATTTT. Full variable domain (remainder filled in from reference TRBV2 and TRBJ2-3): EPEVTQTPSHQVTQMGQEVILRCVPISNHLYFYWYRQILGQKVEFLVSFYNNEISEKSEIFDDQFSVERPDGSNFTLKIRSTKLEDSAMYFCASSEAKPAGDTQYFGPGTRLTVL.

This clone appeared a single time. The chain joins TRBV5-8 to TRBJ2-1; 9 bases align to TRBD1. The V and J ends lost 1 base and 6 bases, in that order; junction bases with no gene match: 8. This CDR3 region has 16 residues. The germline V gene has CDR1 SGHTS and CDR2 YDEGEE. The CDR3 loop is CASSLFSGTGTNEQFF. As DNA, the CDR3 is TGTGCCAGCAGCTTGTTTTCGGGGACAGGGACCAATGAGCAGTTCTTC.

V gene TRBV5-1 combines with J gene TRBJ1-1; 7 positions agree with TRBD1. V was clipped by 6 bases and J by 3 bases; unmatched bases: 5. This CDR3 spans 13 amino acids. Germline CDR1 reads SGHRS; CDR2 reads YFSETQ. The CDR3 nucleotides read TGCGCCAGCACCCTTACAGGGGACACTGAAGCTTTCTTT. Protein: CASTLTGDTEAFF.

The chain employs TRBV7-9 and TRBJ2-5; D remains ambiguous. Trimming stripped 2 bases from V and 2 bases from J, with 12 bases between. The CDR3 spans 15 residues. Germline lookup yields CDR1 SEHNR and CDR2 FQNEAQ (reference sequence). The CDR3 reads CASSLSMTVQETQYF. The CDR3 DNA is TGTGCCAGCAGCTTATCGATGACCGTTCAAGAGACCCAGTACTTC.

This clone has just one count. The same CDR3 can be traced to other DNA sequences in this sample. The chain is built from TRBV27 and TRBJ2-7; D gene uncertain. The germline CDR1 and CDR2 sequences are MNHEY and SMNVEV (reference sequence). The CDR3 has 13 amino acids. Deletions cut 3 bases from V and 2 bases from J, with 8 bases between. The CDR3 coding sequence is TGTGCCAGCAGTTTTGCCGGCGCCTACGAGCAGTACTTC. Its protein product is CASSFAGAYEQYF.

V gene TRBV28 combines with J gene TRBJ1-2, with D maybe TRBD1 (6 bases). This CDR3 has 14 amino acids. Looked up from germline, CDR1 is MDHEN and CDR2 is SYDVKM. V was shortened by 11 bases and J by 2 bases, with 18 bases between the two germline ends. CDR3 nucleotides: TGTGCCTGCTCGACTCGGGGGCAAAACTATGGCTACACCTTC. Residues: CACSTRGQNYGYTF.

The chain joins TRBV6-5 to TRBJ1-1, with TRBD1 matching over 7 bases. The CDR3 sequence is 16 residues long. Germline V gene data show CDR1 as MNHEY and CDR2 as SVGAGI. V lost 1 base, J lost 2 bases, and 7 bases stayed unmatched. The CDR3 reads CASSYLVGTVNTEAFF. The DNA for the CDR3 is TGTGCCAGCAGTTACTTAGTCGGGACAGTTAACACTGAAGCTTTCTTT.

This clone was seen a single time. Within the sample, other DNA sequences also encode this same CDR3. The chain carries TRBV6-1 and TRBJ2-7, with D hard to call. Between the trimmed V and J ends, which lost 4 bases and 1 base, there was a span of 8 bases. The CDR3 has 13 amino acids. Germline V gene lookup returns CDR1 MNHNS and CDR2 SASEGT. The CDR3 loop is CASSARRSYEQYF. The CDR3 DNA sequence: TGTGCCAGCAGTGCCAGGAGATCCTACGAGCAGTACTTC.

This clone appeared a single time. Other DNA sequences of this sample code for an identical CDR3. This chain uses TRBV6-1 with TRBJ1-5, with 10 bases matching TRBD1. Trimming took 4 bases from V and 2 from J; bases not matched to a gene: 2. CDR3 length: 15 residues. CDR1 MNHNS and CDR2 SASEGT come from the germline V gene. This CDR3 reads CASSVDRGGNQPQHF. CDR3 sequence (DNA): TGTGCCAGCAGTGTGGACAGGGGGGGCAATCAGCCCCAGCATTTT.

A few counts support this clone. The chain is built from TRBV6-5 and TRBJ1-1; maybe TRBD1 (6 bases). V was pared by 4 bases and J by 1 base, with 13 bases between. Germline assignment: CDR1 MNHEY and CDR2 SVGAGI. There are 15 residues in the CDR3. The CDR3 sequence is CASSSRWTANTEAFF. The CDR3 DNA sequence: TGTGCCAGCAGTTCCCGCTGGACAGCGAACACTGAAGCTTTCTTT.

The genes are TRBV5-1 and TRBJ2-2; D is perhaps TRBD1 (6 bases). CDR3 length: 15 residues. Germline V gives CDR1 SGHRS, CDR2 YFSETQ. V was shortened by 7 bases and J by 3 bases, with 16 bases between the two germline ends. CDR3 in amino acids: CASSMRQGHTGELFF. The CDR3 DNA reads TGCGCCAGCTCCATGCGGCAGGGGCACACCGGGGAGCTGTTTTTT.

The chain is built from TRBV7-6 and TRBJ2-1; D unclear. The germline V and J ends were trimmed by 5 bases and 10 bases, with 15 bases remaining between them. The CDR3 length is 13 residues. Germline-derived CDR1 and CDR2 are SGHVS and FNYEAQ. CDR3 nucleotide sequence: TGTGCCAGCAGCCTAAGGGTGGGCGTGGAGCAGTTCTTC. Translated: CASSLRVGVEQFF.

J is TRBJ2-5 and V is TRBV11-2, with a weak D call TRBD1 (6 bases). There are 15 residues in the CDR3. Trimming took 4 bases from V and 7 from J, leaving 19 bases between them. CDR1 is SGHAT and CDR2 is FQNNGV in the germline V gene. CDR3 sequence: CASSSVQGREGTQYF. CDR3 coding DNA: TGTGCCAGCAGCTCAGTGCAGGGGCGTGAAGGGACCCAGTACTTC. The whole variable domain, filled in from reference TRBV11-2 and TRBJ2-5, reads EAGVAQSPRYKIIEKRQSVAFWCNPISGHATLYWYQQILGQGPKLLIQFQNNGVVDDSQLPKDRFSAERLKGVDSTLKIQPAKLEDSAVYLCASSSVQGREGTQYFGPGTRLLVL.

The chain carries TRBV19 and TRBJ2-3, with a weak D call TRBD2 (6 bases). CDR3 length: 14 amino acids. V gave up 6 bases and J gave up 2 bases, with 12 bases separating them. Per the germline V gene, CDR1 is LNHDA and CDR2 is SQIVND (reference sequence). The CDR3 sequence: CASRAGRATDTQYF. In DNA form, the CDR3 reads TGTGCCAGTAGAGCCGGGAGAGCCACAGATACGCAGTATTTT.

The rearrangement links TRBV2 to TRBJ2-4, with D uncertain. The CDR3 runs to 11 residues. Germline values: CDR1 SNHLY, CDR2 FYNNEI. Deletions cut 6 bases from V and 4 bases from J, with 4 bases between. In DNA, the CDR3 is TGTGCCAGCAGGGAGAAAAACATTCAGTACTTC. Translating gives CASREKNIQYF.

In this sample, this clone turned up a few times. This chain uses TRBV5-1 with TRBJ1-4, with a possible D match to TRBD1 (5 bases). V was shortened by 7 bases and J by 7 bases, with 17 bases between the two germline ends. The CDR3 sequence is 14 residues long. The germline V gene has CDR1 SGHRS and CDR2 YFSETQ. CDR3 in amino acids: CASCPGTASEKLFF. CDR3 DNA: TGCGCCAGCTGCCCCGGGACGGCTTCTGAAAAACTGTTTTTT.

Worth noting for this clone: The same CDR3 is also encoded by other DNA sequences in this sample. The chain combines TRBV7-6 with TRBJ2-7; D possibly matches TRBD1 or TRBD2 (5 bases each). Trimming took off 5 bases at V and 0 bases at J, with 14 bases between the two ends. The CDR3 loop spans 15 amino acids. Germline V gene data show CDR1 as SGHVS and CDR2 as FNYEAQ. CDR3 amino acids: CASSLGPGSSYEQYF. In DNA, the CDR3 is TGTGCCAGCAGCCTGGGGCCTGGGAGCTCCTACGAGCAGTACTTC.

The chain combines TRBV7-2 with TRBJ2-7; the match to TRBD1 covers 9 bases. This CDR3 has 16 residues. In germline, CDR1 is SGHTA, CDR2 FQGNSA. V shed 0 bases, J shed 2 bases, and the junction held 5 bases outside the gene matches. The CDR3 here is CASSLAAGQGPYEQYF. The CDR3 nucleotides are TGTGCCAGCAGCTTAGCGGCGGGACAGGGCCCCTACGAGCAGTACTTC. The variable domain in full, completed from reference TRBV7-2 and TRBJ2-7, reads GAGVSQSPSNKVTEKGKDVELRCDPISGHTALYWYRQSLGQGLEFLIYFQGNSAPDKSGLPSDRFSAERTGGSVSTLTIQRTQQEDSAVYLCASSLAAGQGPYEQYFGPGTRLTVT.

The chain carries TRBV5-4 and TRBJ1-2; TRBD1 aligns across 9 bases. The J segment lost 1 base and the V segment lost 4 bases, leaving 5 bases of the junction unmatched. Looked up from germline, CDR1 is SGHNT and CDR2 is YYREEE (reference sequence). The CDR3 length is 15 residues. The CDR3 nucleotides are TGTGCCAGCAGCCCGGACAGGGGCCGTAACTATGGCTACACCTTC. As protein: CASSPDRGRNYGYTF.

The rearrangement links TRBV30 to TRBJ2-7; 7 bases fit TRBD2. The CDR3 length is 14 residues. Trimming took 4 bases from V and 3 from J; bases not matched to a gene: 9. CDR1 is GTSNPN and CDR2 is SVGIG in the germline V gene (reference sequence). CDR3 in amino acids: CAWTEGSGIYEQYF. CDR3 bases: TGTGCCTGGACGGAGGGCAGCGGGATCTACGAGCAGTACTTC.